Given below is one T cell receptor beta chain in context. The junction departs from the called germline gene at one end, perhaps through a read error. This sample is drawn from a study of blood T cell repertoires in COVID-19. As for the study in general: There were acute and convalescent COVID-19 samples, and they came from the United States, Italy and Spain. Sample material is recorded as cDNA or gDNA derived from T cells, B-cell-depleted T cells, or PBMCs.

This CDR3 has 10 residues. The germline CDR1 and CDR2 sequences are SGHTA and FQGNSA. In the original workflow: From reference gene primer amplification, estimates of nucleated cell counts were derived. Method: immunoSEQ multiplex PCR; TCRdb's copy keeps in-frame clones and lacks some. For V, J and clone size, that table is used; D and trimming come from the DNA. Of approximately 170,000 clones in the sample, about 87% were seen once. The specimen was peripheral blood. The TCR was taken from a man in his sixties with acute or convalescent COVID-19. V gene TRBV7-2 combines with J gene TRBJ1-2; no clear D. The CDR3 protein is CASSHWHLNF. CDR3 DNA sequence: TGTGCCAGCAGTCATTGGCATTTAAACTTC.